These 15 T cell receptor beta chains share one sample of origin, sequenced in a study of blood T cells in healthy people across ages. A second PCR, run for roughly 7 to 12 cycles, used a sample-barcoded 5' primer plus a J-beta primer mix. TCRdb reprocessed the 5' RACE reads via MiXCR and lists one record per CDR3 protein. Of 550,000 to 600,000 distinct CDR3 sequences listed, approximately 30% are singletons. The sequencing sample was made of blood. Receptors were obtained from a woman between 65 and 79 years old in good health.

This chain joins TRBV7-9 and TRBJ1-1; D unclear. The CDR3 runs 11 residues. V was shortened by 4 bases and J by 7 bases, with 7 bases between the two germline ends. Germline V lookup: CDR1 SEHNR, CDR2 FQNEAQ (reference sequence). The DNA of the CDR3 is TGTGCCAGCAGCTGCCTCCATGAAGCTTTCTTT. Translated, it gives CASSCLHEAFF. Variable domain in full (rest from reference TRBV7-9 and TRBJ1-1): DTGVSQNPRHKITKRGQNVTFRCDPISEHNRLYWYRQTLGQGPEFLTYFQNEAQLEKSRLLSDRFSAERPKGSFSTLEIQRTEQGDSAMYLCASSCLHEAFFGQGTRLTVV.

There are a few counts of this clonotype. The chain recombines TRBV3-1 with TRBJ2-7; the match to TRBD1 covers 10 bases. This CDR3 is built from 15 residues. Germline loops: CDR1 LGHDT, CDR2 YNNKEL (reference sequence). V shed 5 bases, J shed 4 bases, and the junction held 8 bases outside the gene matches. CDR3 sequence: CASSYGTGVLYEQYF. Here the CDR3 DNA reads TGTGCCAGCAGCTACGGGACAGGGGTGTTGTACGAGCAGTACTTC.

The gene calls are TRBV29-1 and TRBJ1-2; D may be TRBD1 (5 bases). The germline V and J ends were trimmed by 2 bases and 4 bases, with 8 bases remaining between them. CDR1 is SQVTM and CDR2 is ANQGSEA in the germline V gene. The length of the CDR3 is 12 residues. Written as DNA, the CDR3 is TGCAGCGTTGAAAAGGGGAGCTATGGCTACACCTTC. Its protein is CSVEKGSYGYTF.

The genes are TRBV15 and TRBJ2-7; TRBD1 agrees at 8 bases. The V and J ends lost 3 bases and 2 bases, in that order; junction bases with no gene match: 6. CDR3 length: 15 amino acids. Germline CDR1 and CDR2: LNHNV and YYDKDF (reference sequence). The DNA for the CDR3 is TGTGCCACCAGCAGTATCGGGACAGGCGCCTACGAGCAGTACTTC. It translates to CATSSIGTGAYEQYF.

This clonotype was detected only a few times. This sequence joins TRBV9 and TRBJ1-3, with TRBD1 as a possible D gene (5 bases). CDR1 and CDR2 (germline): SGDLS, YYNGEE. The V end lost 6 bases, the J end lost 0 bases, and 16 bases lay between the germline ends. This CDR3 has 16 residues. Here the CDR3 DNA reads TGTGCCAGCACCGTCGGGGAGGGGATCTCTGGAAACACCATATATTTT. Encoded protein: CASTVGEGISGNTIYF. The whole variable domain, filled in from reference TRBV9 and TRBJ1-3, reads DSGVTQTPKHLITATGQRVTLRCSPRSGDLSVYWYQQSLDQGLQFLIQYYNGEERAKGNILERFSAQQFPDLHSELNLSSLELGDSALYFCASTVGEGISGNTIYFGEGSWLTVV.

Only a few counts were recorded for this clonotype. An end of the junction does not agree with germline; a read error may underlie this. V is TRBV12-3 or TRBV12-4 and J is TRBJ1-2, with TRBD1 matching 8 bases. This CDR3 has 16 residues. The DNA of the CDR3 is TGTGCCAGCAGCTTAGGACAGGGCTTCTATTCCTATGGCTACACCTTC. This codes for CASSLGQGFYSYGYTF.

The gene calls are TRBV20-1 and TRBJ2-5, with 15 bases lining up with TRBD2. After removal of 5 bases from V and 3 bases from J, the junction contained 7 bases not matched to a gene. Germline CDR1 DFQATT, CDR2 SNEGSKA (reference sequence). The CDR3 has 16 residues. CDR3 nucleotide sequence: TGCAGTGCTGATGGGACTAGCGGGGGGAAGAAAGAGACCCAGTACTTC. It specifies CSADGTSGGKKETQYF.

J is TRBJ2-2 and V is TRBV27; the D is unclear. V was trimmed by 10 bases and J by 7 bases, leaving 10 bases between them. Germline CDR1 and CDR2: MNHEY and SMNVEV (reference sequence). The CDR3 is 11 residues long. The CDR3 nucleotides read TGTGCCACCACTTTGGGCGGGGAGCTGTTTTTT. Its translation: CATTLGGELFF.

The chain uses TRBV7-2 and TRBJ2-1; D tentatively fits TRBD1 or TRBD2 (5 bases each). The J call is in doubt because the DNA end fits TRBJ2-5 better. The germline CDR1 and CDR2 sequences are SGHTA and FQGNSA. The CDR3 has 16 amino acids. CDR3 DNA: TGTGCCAGCAGCCGCAGCCGGGACCTACTCTTGGGGACCCAGTACTTC. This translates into CASSRSRDLLLGTQYF.

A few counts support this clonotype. CDR3 nucleotides: TGCGCCAGCAGCCAAGATGGGGTAGATGAGCAGTTCTTC. Amino acids: CASSQDGVDEQFF. V usage is TRBV4-3 and J usage is TRBJ2-1; no firm D call. The V gene's germline CDR1 is LGHNA and CDR2 YSLEER. The CDR3 totals 13 residues. Trimming stripped 0 bases from V and 8 bases from J, with 8 bases between.

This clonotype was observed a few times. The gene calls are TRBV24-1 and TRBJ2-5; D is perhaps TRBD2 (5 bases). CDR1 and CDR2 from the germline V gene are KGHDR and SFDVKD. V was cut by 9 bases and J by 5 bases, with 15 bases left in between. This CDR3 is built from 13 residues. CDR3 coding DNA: TGTGCCACCGGAGACCCGAGGGAGGAGACCCAGTACTTC. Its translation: CATGDPREETQYF.

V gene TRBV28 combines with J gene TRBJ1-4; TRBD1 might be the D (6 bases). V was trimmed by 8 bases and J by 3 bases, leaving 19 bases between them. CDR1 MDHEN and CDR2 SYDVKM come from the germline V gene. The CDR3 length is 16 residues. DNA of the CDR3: TGTGCCAGCGGTACAACAGGGTTATCAGCTAATGAAAAACTGTTTTTT. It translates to CASGTTGLSANEKLFF.

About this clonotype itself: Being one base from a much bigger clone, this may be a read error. The CDR3 DNA follows: TGCGCCAGCAGCCAGACAGAGAACATTCAGTACTTC. It specifies CASSQTENIQYF. The chain joins TRBV5-1 to TRBJ2-4, with D perhaps TRBD1 (5 bases). V lost 4 bases, J lost 7 bases, and 9 bases lay in between. The CDR3 is 12 amino acids. Looked up from germline, CDR1 is SGHRS and CDR2 is YFSETQ.

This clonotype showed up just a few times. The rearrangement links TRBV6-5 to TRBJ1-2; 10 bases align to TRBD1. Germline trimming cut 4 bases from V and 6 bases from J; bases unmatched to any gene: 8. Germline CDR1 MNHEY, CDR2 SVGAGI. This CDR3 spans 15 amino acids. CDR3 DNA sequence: TGTGCCAGCAGTTTGTCCCGGGGACAGGGGAATGGCTACACCTTC. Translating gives CASSLSRGQGNGYTF.

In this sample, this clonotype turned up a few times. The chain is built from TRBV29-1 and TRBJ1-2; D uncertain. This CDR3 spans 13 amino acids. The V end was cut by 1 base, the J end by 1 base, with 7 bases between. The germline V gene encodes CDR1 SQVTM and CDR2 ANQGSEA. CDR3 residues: CSVEGTYNYGYTF. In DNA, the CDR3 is TGCAGCGTTGAAGGAACGTATAACTATGGCTACACCTTC.